This passage covers 8 T cell receptor beta chains from one sample sequenced in a study of regulatory T cells in long-lasting Graves disease. Library construction for TCR beta used iRepertoire HTBI primers and Arm-PCR of CDR3 regions. TCRdb re-called the multiplex PCR reads through MiXCR, storing one row per CDR3 protein. The table shows about 430,000 distinct CDR3 sequences, with 21% occurring only once. The time point denotes: persistent/refractory GD, antithyroid drugs over 5 years with positive TRAb. Extracted RNA from PBMCs served as the source of the TCR library. Material: peripheral blood mononuclear cells (PBMCs), obtained when the disease was refractory, from a patient treated with antithyroid drugs. These receptors were taken from a female donor with Graves disease.

The genes are TRBV6-1 and TRBJ2-5, with D possibly matching TRBD2 (6 bases). With 5 bases removed from V and 1 base from J, the gap between germline ends came to 14 bases. Per germline, CDR1 MNHNS and CDR2 SASEGT. CDR3 length: 15 amino acids. The CDR3 DNA follows: TGTGCCAGCAGTACGAGCGGCGGGATCCAAGAGACCCAGTACTTC. Residues: CASSTSGGIQETQYF.

Ten or more counts support this clonotype. The chain is built from TRBV12-3 or TRBV12-4 and TRBJ2-5; 8 bases line up with TRBD1. The CDR3 length is 14 residues. Trimming at V came to 3 bases and at J to 5 bases, leaving 5 bases not matched to a gene. The CDR3 spells CASSFSTGGETQYF. CDR3 coding DNA: TGTGCCAGCAGTTTCTCTACAGGGGGGGAGACCCAGTACTTC.

This clonotype was picked up many times. One end of the junction varies from germline; a read error may be responsible. This chain connects TRBV28 to TRBJ2-7; D is perhaps TRBD1 or TRBD2 (7 bases each). The CDR3 contains 16 residues. Germline assignment: CDR1 MDHEN and CDR2 SYDVKM. The CDR3 is CASSQGGDSPLYAQYF. The CDR3, as DNA: TGTGCCAGCAGTCAAGGGGGGGACAGTCCACTTTACGCGCAGTACTTC.

There are many counts of this clonotype. V and J are TRBV9 and TRBJ1-4; D remains unclear. Trimming stripped 3 bases from V and 8 bases from J, with 14 bases between. Germline loops: CDR1 SGDLS, CDR2 YYNGEE. The CDR3 length is 14 residues. CDR3 DNA sequence: TGTGCCAGCAGCGCCCACACGGGAGACGAAAAACTGTTTTTT. Its protein is CASSAHTGDEKLFF.

There are a few counts of this clonotype. The chain has TRBV27 and TRBJ2-2; the match to TRBD1 covers 9 bases. The CDR3 is 12 residues long. CDR1 is MNHEY and CDR2 is SMNVEV in the germline V gene (reference sequence). Losses at the gene ends were 8 bases for V and 7 bases for J; bases not matched to a gene: 2. In nucleotides, the CDR3 is TGTGCCAGCGGACAGGGGAGCGGGGAGCTGTTTTTT. Protein: CASGQGSGELFF.

This clonotype was counted many times. The chain uses TRBV12-3 or TRBV12-4 and TRBJ1-4, with D hard to call. The V gene lost 3 bases and the J gene lost 5 bases, with 7 bases spanning the gap. This CDR3 contains 13 residues. CDR3 nucleotide sequence: TGTGCCAGCAGTTTTCACCCGAATGAAAAACTGTTTTTT. Its translation is CASSFHPNEKLFF.

About this clonotype itself: A read error is possible here, since a much larger clone lies one base away. The V call is TRBV3-1, the J call TRBJ1-2, with D unresolved. CDR1 is LGHDT, CDR2 YNNKEL, per germline (reference sequence). This CDR3 has 15 residues. CDR3 nucleotides: TGTGCCAGCAACCAAGGTTCGACCCCCGGCTATGGCTACACCTTC. This sequence encodes CASNQGSTPGYGYTF.

Only a few counts were recorded for this clonotype. The chain employs TRBV10-3 and TRBJ1-4; D might be TRBD1 (6 bases). The CDR3 sequence is 13 residues long. V was trimmed by 10 bases and J by 8 bases, leaving 17 bases between them. Per germline, CDR1 ENHRY and CDR2 SYGVKD. CDR3 amino acids: CATSTGSGEKLFF. CDR3 in DNA: TGTGCCACCTCTACAGGGTCGGGCGAAAAACTGTTTTTT.